The sequence of this T cell receptor beta chain was determined in a study of blood T cell repertoires in COVID-19. Study background: The United States, Italy and Spain provided the acute and convalescent COVID-19 samples.

CDR3 length equals 16 residues. Trimming removed 5 bases from V and 1 base from J, with 17 bases in between. The germline V gene has CDR1 SGHVS and CDR2 FQNEAQ. Authors' methods: Amplifying reference gene primers gave estimates of nucleated cell counts. TCRdb's copy holds only in-frame clones and misses some; the assay was immunoSEQ multiplex PCR. For V, J and clone size, that table is used; D and trimming come from the DNA. The table records approximately 450,000 clones, roughly 89% of them present only once. The TCR comes from a woman between 25 and 40 years old with acute or convalescent COVID-19. J is TRBJ2-5 and V is TRBV7-8; a possible D gene is TRBD1 (6 bases). Source material: peripheral blood. In nucleotides, the CDR3 is TGTGCCAGCAGCGCACTACAGGGCGACTTCCAAGAGACCCAGTACTTC. This encodes CASSALQGDFQETQYF.